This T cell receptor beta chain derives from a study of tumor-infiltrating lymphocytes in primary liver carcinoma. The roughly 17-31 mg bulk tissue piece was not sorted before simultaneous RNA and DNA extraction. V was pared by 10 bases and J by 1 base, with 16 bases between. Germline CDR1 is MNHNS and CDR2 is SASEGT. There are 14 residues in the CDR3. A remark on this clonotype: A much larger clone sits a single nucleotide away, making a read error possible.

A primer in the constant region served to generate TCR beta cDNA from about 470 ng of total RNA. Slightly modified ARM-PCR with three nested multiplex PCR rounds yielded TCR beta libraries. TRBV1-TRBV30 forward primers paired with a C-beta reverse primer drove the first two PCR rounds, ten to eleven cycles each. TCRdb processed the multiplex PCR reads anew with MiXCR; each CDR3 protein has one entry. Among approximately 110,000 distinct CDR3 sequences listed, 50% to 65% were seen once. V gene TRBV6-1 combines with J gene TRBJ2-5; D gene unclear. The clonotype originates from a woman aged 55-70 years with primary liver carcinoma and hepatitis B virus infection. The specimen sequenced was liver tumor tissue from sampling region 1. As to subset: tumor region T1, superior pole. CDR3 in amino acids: CANNQIGFQETQYF. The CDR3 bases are TGTGCCAACAATCAAATCGGCTTCCAAGAGACCCAGTACTTC.